This TCR beta chain was retrieved from a study of T-cell reconstitution after alpha-beta-depleted transplantation in children. A TCRbeta library incorporating unique molecular identifiers was prepared. TCRdb analysed the PCR reads with MiXCR anew, one entry per CDR3 protein. Seen here are approximately 630,000 distinct CDR3 sequences, around 13% observed once, and the top ten hold about 0.79%. CDR1 and CDR2 from the germline V gene are DFQATT and SNEGSKA (reference sequence). V gave up 6 bases and J gave up 8 bases; unmatched junction bases: 4. The CDR3 sequence is 13 residues long. Study-level points and caveats: Some patients' high day-60 TCRbeta diversity was traced to surviving recipient T cells and thymic progenitors. Once a year had passed after transplant, T-cell counts and diversity came mostly from newly produced T cells. Several hundred graft clones that had expanded were reportedly the source of alpha-beta T cells about two months after transplant.

This clonotype was picked up many times. Its antigen remains unidentified. The sample here was PBMCs, taken before TCRalphabeta/CD19-depleted stem cell transplant. The sequence was collected from a girl aged 2 to 10 with congenital amegakaryocytic thrombocytopenia, due to receive a stem cell transplant. The V and J genes are TRBV20-1 and TRBJ2-1; TRBD2 matches at 13 bases. The chain's CDR3 is CSALGLAGDEQFF. In DNA form, the CDR3 reads TGCAGTGCGCTAGGACTAGCGGGAGATGAGCAGTTCTTC.